This passage covers 30 T cell receptor beta chains from one sample sequenced in a study of human T cells and chemical hapten exposure. MiXCR, applied by TCRdb to the RACE reads, yields one record per CDR3 protein. The sample yields roughly 140,000 distinct CDR3 sequences, about 12% seen once. Regarding time point: patch test 2, 6 weeks after DPC sensitization. The treatment: therapeutic diphenylcyclopropenone sensitization with weekly scalp DPC. The source material was whole blood, sampled in connection with sensitization to the hapten diphenylcyclopropenone (DPC). These receptor sequences come from a woman between 45 and 60 years old with alopecia areata. Some clones in this sample may be carry-over from other donors' samples.

The J gene is TRBJ2-1, the V gene TRBV12-1; the table's D call, TRBD2, was not checked against the DNA. TRBV12-1 is given as a pseudogene. This CDR3 is 18 amino acids long. The CDR3 loop is CASSLRLAGGGSYNEQFF. The CDR3 DNA reads as TGTGCCAGCAGCTTAAGACTAGCGGGAGGGGGGTCCTACAATGAGCAGTTCTTC.

The chain combines TRBV29-1 with TRBJ2-5, with 11 bases identical to TRBD2. This CDR3 has 13 residues. Germline V lookup: CDR1 SQVTM, CDR2 ANQGSEA. The junction had 1 base not matched to a gene; V was cut back by 2 bases and J by 5 bases. In DNA form, the CDR3 reads TGCAGCGTTGAAACTAGCGGGAGTGAGACCCAGTACTTC. It yields the protein CSVETSGSETQYF.

At least ten counts were recorded for this clonotype. This sequence joins TRBV30 and TRBJ1-1, with a weak D call TRBD1 (5 bases). The CDR3 is 14 amino acids. V lost 0 bases, J lost 10 bases, and 18 bases lay in between. CDR1 and CDR2 from the germline V gene are GTSNPN and SVGIG (reference sequence). CDR3 protein: CAWSVAGPRWRAFF. CDR3 DNA: TGTGCCTGGAGTGTCGCAGGGCCTAGGTGGAGAGCTTTCTTT.

The rearrangement joins TRBV20-1 to TRBJ1-6; unclear D gene. This CDR3 has 15 amino acids. Looked up from germline, CDR1 is DFQATT and CDR2 is SNEGSKA (reference sequence). The V end was cut by 1 base, the J end by 0 bases, with 7 bases between. CDR3: CSARAVSSYNSPLHF. The DNA for the CDR3 is TGCAGTGCTAGAGCTGTGAGCTCCTATAATTCACCCCTCCACTTT.

This clonotype was seen more than once but under ten times. The chain carries TRBV7-6 and TRBJ2-1; D ambiguous. CDR1 is SGHVS and CDR2 is FNYEAQ in the germline V gene. CDR3 length: 14 residues. Trimming left V 0 bases short and J 2 bases short, with 5 bases between. CDR3 nucleotides: TGTGCCAGCAGCTTAGCTCTAGCCTACAATGAGCAGTTCTTC. Translation: CASSLALAYNEQFF.

This sequence joins TRBV20-1 and TRBJ2-2; possibly TRBD2 for D (6 bases). Germline V gene sequence: CDR1 DFQATT, CDR2 SNEGSKA (reference sequence). The CDR3 totals 14 residues. Between the trimmed V and J ends, which lost 6 bases and 4 bases, there was a span of 15 bases. As DNA, the CDR3 is TGCAGTGCGAAGATGTCGGGAGTCACCGGGGAGCTGTTTTTT. Translated: CSAKMSGVTGELFF.

This chain joins TRBV18 and TRBJ1-1, with D hard to call. Trimming left V 3 bases short and J 1 base short, with 9 bases between. Per the germline V gene, CDR1 is KGHSH and CDR2 is LQKENI. The CDR3 covers 14 residues. The chain's CDR3 is CASSPDPRNTEAFF. Here the CDR3 DNA reads TGTGCCAGCTCACCGGACCCGAGGAACACTGAAGCTTTCTTT.

This sequence joins TRBV20-1 and TRBJ2-1; the D gene could be TRBD1 or TRBD2 (5 bases each). The CDR3 has 13 amino acids. The V gene's germline CDR1 is DFQATT and CDR2 SNEGSKA (reference sequence). The CDR3 DNA reads as TGCAGGCCCTTCGGGGCAACAGGCGATGAGCAGTTCTTC. Protein product: CRPFGATGDEQFF.

This clonotype showed up many times. The gene calls are TRBV11-3 and TRBJ2-1, with 10 positions matching TRBD2. Germline V lookup: CDR1 SGHNT, CDR2 YENEEA. With 4 bases clipped from V and 8 bases from J, the junction kept 5 bases outside the gene matches. The CDR3 has 14 amino acids. CDR3 in amino acids: CASSSWTSGDEQFF. The CDR3 region has the DNA TGTGCCAGCAGCTCCTGGACTAGCGGCGATGAGCAGTTCTTC.

The chain is built from TRBV7-2 and TRBJ2-3, with a possible D match to TRBD2 (6 bases). The V gene's germline CDR1 is SGHTA and CDR2 FQGNSA. The CDR3 runs 14 residues. V was cut by 6 bases and J by 2 bases, with 12 bases left in between. The CDR3 loop is CASRAGLFTDTQYF. CDR3 DNA: TGTGCCAGCAGGGCTGGACTATTCACAGATACGCAGTATTTT.

This clonotype showed up just a few times. This chain links TRBV5-1 with TRBJ2-1, with D unresolved. Germline lookup yields CDR1 SGHRS and CDR2 YFSETQ. This CDR3 is built from 12 residues. Between the trimmed V and J ends, which lost 0 bases and 9 bases, there was a span of 7 bases. CDR3 sequence reads: CASSLALTEQFF. As DNA, the CDR3 is TGCGCCAGCAGCTTGGCCTTAACTGAGCAGTTCTTC.

This clonotype was observed at least ten times. This rearrangement joins TRBV7-6 to TRBJ2-5, with D uncertain. Trimming left V 3 bases short and J 2 bases short, with 7 bases between. CDR1 is SGHVS and CDR2 is FNYEAQ in the germline V gene. The CDR3 covers 13 residues. The CDR3 loop is CASSFSRQETQYF. Written as DNA, the CDR3 is TGTGCCAGCAGCTTTTCCAGACAAGAGACCCAGTACTTC.

The V and J genes are TRBV9 and TRBJ2-3; no clear D. V was cut by 0 bases and J by 6 bases, with 8 bases left in between. The length of the CDR3 is 13 residues. CDR1 SGDLS and CDR2 YYNGEE come from the germline V gene. The CDR3 spells CASSVGTADTQYF. The CDR3 DNA follows: TGTGCCAGCAGCGTAGGAACGGCGGATACGCAGTATTTT.

The chain employs TRBV7-6 and TRBJ2-2; D gene ambiguous. This CDR3 contains 12 residues. V shed 1 base and J shed 7 bases, with 4 bases lying between them. Per germline, CDR1 SGHVS and CDR2 FNYEAQ. The CDR3, as DNA: TGTGCCAGCAGCTTAGACGTCGGGGAGCTGTTTTTT. Amino acids: CASSLDVGELFF.

The chain couples TRBV27 to TRBJ1-5; D unclear. V was pared by 0 bases and J by 6 bases, with 6 bases between. The CDR3 consists of 13 residues. Per the germline V gene, CDR1 is MNHEY and CDR2 is SMNVEV (reference sequence). Here the CDR3 reads CASSLSVIQPQHF. CDR3 nucleotide sequence: TGTGCCAGCAGTTTATCGGTGATTCAGCCCCAGCATTTT.

There are many counts of this clonotype. J is TRBJ1-2 and V is TRBV29-1; no clear D gene. Germline lookup yields CDR1 SQVTM and CDR2 ANQGSEA. The CDR3 length is 12 residues. The V end was cut by 4 bases, the J end by 4 bases, with 10 bases between. Here the CDR3 DNA reads TGCAGCGTTGTTCCCGGAGGCTATGGCTACACCTTC. This codes for CSVVPGGYGYTF.

This clonotype was counted only a few times. The chain employs TRBV19 and TRBJ1-2; a weak D match, TRBD1 (5 bases). Deletions cut 8 bases from V and 5 bases from J, with 15 bases between. Germline V gene data show CDR1 as LNHDA and CDR2 as SQIVND (reference sequence). The CDR3 totals 13 residues. The DNA for the CDR3 is TGTGCCAGTCACCCCGGGACCTATTATGGCTACACCTTC. Translated: CASHPGTYYGYTF. The full variable domain, completed using reference TRBV19 and TRBJ1-2, is DGGITQSPKYLFRKEGQNVTLSCEQNLNHDAMYWYRQDPGQGLRLIYYSQIVNDFQKGDIAEGYSVSREKKESFPLTVTSAQKNPTAFYLCASHPGTYYGYTFGSGTRLTVV.

In nucleotides, the CDR3 is TGTGCCACTGAAGGACAGGGGTTGGGCAATGAGCAGTTCTTC. Protein: CATEGQGLGNEQFF. The rearrangement joins TRBV2 to TRBJ2-1; TRBD1 matches at 9 bases. CDR1 and CDR2 from the germline V gene are SNHLY and FYNNEI. The CDR3 runs to 14 residues. V shed 10 bases, J shed 6 bases, and the junction held 10 bases outside the gene matches. Drawing the rest from reference TRBV2 and TRBJ2-1, the complete variable domain is EPEVTQTPSHQVTQMGQEVILRCVPISNHLYFYWYRQILGQKVEFLVSFYNNEISEKSEIFDDQFSVERPDGSNFTLKIRSTKLEDSAMYFCATEGQGLGNEQFFGPGTRLTVL.

The chain links TRBV20-1 to TRBJ2-2; 7 nucleotides line up with TRBD2. V was clipped by 5 bases and J by 4 bases; unmatched bases: 4. Germline values: CDR1 DFQATT, CDR2 SNEGSKA (reference sequence). The CDR3 loop spans 13 amino acids. The CDR3 sequence is CSAPGGGTGELFF. CDR3 bases: TGCAGTGCTCCCGGCGGGGGCACCGGGGAGCTGTTTTTT.

V usage is TRBV20-1 and J usage is TRBJ2-2, with D maybe TRBD2 (7 bases). Germline V gene lookup returns CDR1 DFQATT and CDR2 SNEGSKA (reference sequence). This CDR3 has 14 residues. Trimming left V 6 bases short and J 6 bases short, with 17 bases between. The CDR3 bases are TGCAGTGCCTCAGCGGGACAACGTCCCGGGGAGCTGTTTTTT. Translation gives CSASAGQRPGELFF.

This clonotype was counted many times. In DNA, the CDR3 is TGTGCCAGCAGTCAACTAATGGGACGGAACACTGAAGCTTTCTTT. Protein product: CASSQLMGRNTEAFF. The chain employs TRBV6-2 or TRBV6-3 and TRBJ1-1; TRBD1 might be the D (5 bases). This CDR3 region has 15 residues. Germline-derived CDR1 and CDR2 are MNHEY and SVGEGT. With 5 bases removed from V and 1 base from J, the gap between germline ends came to 14 bases.

The chain is built from TRBV7-9 and TRBJ1-6; D remains unclear. Trimming removed 5 bases from V and 5 bases from J, with 13 bases in between. Germline V gene lookup returns CDR1 SEHNR and CDR2 FQNEAQ (reference sequence). This CDR3 region has 15 residues. The CDR3 DNA is TGTGCCAGCAGCCGACTGCGACCGGATAATTCACCCCTCCACTTT. Its protein product is CASSRLRPDNSPLHF.

This clonotype was found a few times. The chain carries TRBV7-9 and TRBJ1-1, with a tentative D call TRBD1 (5 bases). The CDR3 spans 16 residues. V was trimmed by 1 base and J by 1 base, leaving 13 bases between them. Germline CDR1 SEHNR, CDR2 FQNEAQ (reference sequence). Here the CDR3 reads CASSLGARGANTEAFF. CDR3 nucleotide sequence: TGTGCCAGCAGCTTAGGGGCCCGAGGGGCGAACACTGAAGCTTTCTTT. Full variable domain (missing parts from reference TRBV7-9 and TRBJ1-1): DTGVSQNPRHKITKRGQNVTFRCDPISEHNRLYWYRQTLGQGPEFLTYFQNEAQLEKSRLLSDRFSAERPKGSFSTLEIQRTEQGDSAMYLCASSLGARGANTEAFFGQGTRLTVV.

This clonotype appeared a few times. The chain employs TRBV3-1 and TRBJ2-3, with D possibly TRBD2 on 6 matching bases. This CDR3 has 19 residues. The V end was cut by 1 base, the J end by 4 bases, with 24 bases between. The V gene's germline CDR1 is LGHDT and CDR2 YNNKEL (reference sequence). CDR3 sequence (DNA): TGTGCCAGCAGCCAAGTCTGGCTAGCGCGGTCCGCGCGTCCAGATACGCAGTATTTT. Protein product: CASSQVWLARSARPDTQYF.

This clonotype was observed a few times. The J gene is TRBJ2-7, the V gene TRBV6-2 or TRBV6-3; D call uncertain. CDR3 size: 12 residues. The V gene lost 8 bases and the J gene lost 5 bases, with 13 bases spanning the gap. Germline V CDR1 and CDR2: MNHEY, SVGEGT. CDR3 sequence (DNA): TGTGCCAGCTGCAATCCGGGCCACGAGCAGTACTTC. Amino acids: CASCNPGHEQYF.

This clonotype has ten or more counts. The chain has TRBV20-1 and TRBJ2-3; D perhaps matches TRBD2 (6 bases). V shed 5 bases and J shed 4 bases, with 19 bases lying between them. Germline loops: CDR1 DFQATT, CDR2 SNEGSKA (reference sequence). This CDR3 is built from 15 residues. CDR3 sequence: CSAVVPSVTPDTQYF. DNA of the CDR3: TGCAGTGCTGTAGTGCCTAGCGTTACTCCAGATACGCAGTATTTT.

The chain uses TRBV7-2 and TRBJ2-7, with 12 bases identical to TRBD2. V shed 5 bases, J shed 2 bases, and the junction held 10 bases outside the gene matches. CDR1 is SGHTA and CDR2 is FQGNSA in the germline V gene. The CDR3 has 17 amino acids. The CDR3 DNA is TGTGCCAGCAGCCCCCGGGCCCGACTAGCGGGGGCCTACGAGCAGTACTTC. Translated: CASSPRARLAGAYEQYF.

The V call is TRBV29-1, the J call TRBJ2-7; 7 nucleotides line up with TRBD2. CDR1 is SQVTM, CDR2 ANQGSEA, per germline. Trimming cost V 6 bases and J 3 bases; bases outside gene matches: 8. The CDR3 totals 13 residues. This CDR3 is CSVATTSNYEQYF. The CDR3 DNA reads as TGCAGCGTCGCTACGACTAGCAACTACGAGCAGTACTTC.

This clonotype showed up just a few times. The chain employs TRBV5-6 and TRBJ1-1; D possibly corresponds to TRBD1 (6 bases). The germline V gene has CDR1 SGHDT and CDR2 YYEEEE. V lost 1 base and J 3 bases, leaving 10 bases between the germline ends. The CDR3 consists of 14 residues. The CDR3 DNA follows: TGTGCCAGCAGCTTGAGGGGGGGCGACACTGAAGCTTTCTTT. Translation: CASSLRGGDTEAFF.

With regard to this clonotype: The junction departs from the called germline gene at one end, perhaps through a read error. The rearrangement joins TRBV3-1 to TRBJ2-4; 7 bases agree with TRBD2. The CDR3 runs 13 residues. Germline loops: CDR1 LGHDT, CDR2 YNNKEL (reference sequence). The CDR3 nucleotides are TGTGCCAGCAGCCAAGACCGCGCGGGAGAAACGAACTTC. Amino acid sequence: CASSQDRAGETNF. The full variable domain, with the rest looked up from reference TRBV3-1 and TRBJ2-4, is DTAVSQTPKYLVTQMGNDKSIKCEQNLGHDTMYWYKQDSKKFLKIMFSYNNKELIINETVPNRFSPKSPDKAHLNLHINSLELGDSAVYFCASSQDRAGETNFGAGTRLSVL.